Sequencing of this TCR beta chain was carried out in a study of technical replicates of blood from a few donors. Trimming pared 0 bases from V and 7 bases from J, leaving 9 bases between. There are 13 residues in the CDR3. Germline values: CDR1 MGHRA, CDR2 YSYEKL. Clones were sequenced by immunoSEQ multiplex PCR, and TCRdb holds only the in-frame ones, with some missing. The sample consists of tens of thousands of clones, about 91% of them appearing once. This TCR came from a human donor in good health. V gene TRBV4-1 combines with J gene TRBJ1-2; no definite D call. The specimen was T cells isolated from PBMCs. The CDR3 sequence: CASSQENQIGYTF. CDR3 nucleotides: TGCGCCAGCAGCCAAGAAAATCAGATTGGCTACACCTTC.